This T cell receptor (beta chain) was found in a study of blood T cell repertoires in COVID-19. Background on the study: Spain, Italy and the United States supplied samples that represented acute and convalescent COVID-19. T cells, B-cell-depleted T cells, or PBMCs provided the cDNA or gDNA that served as material.

As processed by the authors: Reference gene primer amplification yielded estimated nucleated cell counts. TCRdb keeps only in-frame clones here, not all; method: immunoSEQ multiplex PCR. That table gives V, J and clone size, and the DNA gave D and trimming. The sample has about 280,000 clones; around 89% are singletons. CDR1 MNHNS and CDR2 SASEGT come from the germline V gene. V lost 2 bases and J lost 4, with 8 bases in between. CDR3 length: 13 residues. The sequencing sample was made of peripheral blood. This clonotype was sampled from a man aged 40-50 years with acute or convalescent COVID-19. The rearrangement uses TRBV6-1 and TRBJ1-2; possibly TRBD1 for D (5 bases). The CDR3 sequence is CASSEQTVYGYTF. CDR3 bases: TGTGCCAGCAGTGAACAGACAGTCTATGGCTACACCTTC.